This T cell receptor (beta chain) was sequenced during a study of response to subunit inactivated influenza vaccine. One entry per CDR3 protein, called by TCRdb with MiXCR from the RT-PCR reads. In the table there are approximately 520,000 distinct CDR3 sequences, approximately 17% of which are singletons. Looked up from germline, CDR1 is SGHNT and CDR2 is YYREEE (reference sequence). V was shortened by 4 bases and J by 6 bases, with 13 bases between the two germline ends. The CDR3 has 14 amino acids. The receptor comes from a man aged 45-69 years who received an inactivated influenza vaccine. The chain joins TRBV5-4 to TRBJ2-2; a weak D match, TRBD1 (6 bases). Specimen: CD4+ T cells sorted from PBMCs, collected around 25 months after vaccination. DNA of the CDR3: TGTGCCAGCAGCCGGGGACAAGTGGCCGGGGAGCTGTTTTTT. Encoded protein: CASSRGQVAGELFF.